Sequencing of this TCR beta chain was carried out in a study of beta chain features in type 1 diabetes. Study findings and constraints: A moderate, significant TCRB CDR3 shortening appeared in type 1 diabetes across four CD4+ subsets. Among patients, naive, central memory and Treg TCRB repertoires appeared more similar than among healthy donors.

The CDR3 spans 16 residues. The V gene's germline CDR1 is SGHRS and CDR2 YFSETQ. Trimming cost V 4 bases and J 10 bases; bases outside gene matches: 8. The entirety of the isolated RNA underwent reverse transcription, so expressed TCRB transcripts were sequenced. Repertoires were generated with immunoSEQ multiplex PCR, while TCRdb's copy carries only in-frame clones and drops some. The table includes 250,000 to 350,000 clones, roughly 13% detected once. In its sample, this clone was seen a few times. Its antigen is unknown. Sequencing used naive CD4+ T cells from blood. The chain has TRBV5-1 and TRBJ2-1, with 16 bases lining up with TRBD2. The clonotype comes from a man younger than 40 with type 1 diabetes. CDR3 sequence reads: CASSVGTSGRAGEQFF. Written as DNA, the CDR3 is TGCGCCAGCAGCGTCGGGACTAGCGGGAGGGCGGGAGAGCAGTTCTTC.